The entry below describes one TCR beta chain. The antigen remains undetermined. The protocol was immunoSEQ multiplex PCR, while the TCRdb copy is restricted to in-frame clones and leaves out a portion. Among over 150,000 clones listed, just over 90% were seen once. The junction had 6 bases not matched to a gene; V was cut back by 0 bases and J by 3 bases. CDR1 is SGHRS and CDR2 is YFSETQ in the germline V gene. The CDR3 contains 16 residues. The entry originates in a study of T cell responses to AZD1222 COVID-19 vaccine. Study-wide findings and caveats: After two AZD1222 doses, spike-specific TCR breadth and depth rose versus day 0.

The receptor was derived from an adult in good health. Sequenced here: peripheral blood, sampled on day 0 of AZD1222 vaccination. This chain uses TRBV5-1 with TRBJ2-5, with 9 bases fitting TRBD1. The CDR3 coding sequence is TGCGCCAGCAGCTTGGCGACAGGGGGAGGTAAAGAGACCCAGTACTTC. This codes for CASSLATGGGKETQYF.